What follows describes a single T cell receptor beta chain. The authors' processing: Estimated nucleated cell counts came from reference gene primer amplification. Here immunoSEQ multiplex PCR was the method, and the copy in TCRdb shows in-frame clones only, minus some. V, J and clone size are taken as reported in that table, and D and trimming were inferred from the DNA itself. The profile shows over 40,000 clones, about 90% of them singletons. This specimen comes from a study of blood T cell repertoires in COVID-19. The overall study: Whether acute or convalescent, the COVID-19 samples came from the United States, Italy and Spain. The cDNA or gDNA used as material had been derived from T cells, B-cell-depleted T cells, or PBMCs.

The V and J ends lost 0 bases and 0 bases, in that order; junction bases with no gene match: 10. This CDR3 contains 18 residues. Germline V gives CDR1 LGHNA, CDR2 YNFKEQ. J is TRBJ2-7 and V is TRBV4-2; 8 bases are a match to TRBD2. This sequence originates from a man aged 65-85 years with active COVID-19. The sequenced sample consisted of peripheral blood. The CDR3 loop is CASSQEWSSGTISYEQYF. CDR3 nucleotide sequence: TGTGCCAGCAGCCAAGAATGGAGTAGCGGGACGATCTCCTACGAGCAGTACTTC.